One sample yielded the 5 T cell receptor beta chains listed below, sequenced in a study of CD8+CD57+ T cells in acquired aplastic anemia. For sequencing, patients were chosen who had shown expansion of CD8+CD57+ cells by flow cytometry. TCR beta VDJ and CDR3 profiles were obtained from a genomic DNA template. Each CDR3 protein gets one entry after TCRdb re-called the reads with MiXCR. The table has 150,000 to 200,000 distinct CDR3 sequences, 45% to 50% seen once. The sequenced sample was sorted CD4+, CD8+, or CD8+CD57+ T cells (not recorded which) from PBMCs. These receptors came from a human donor with aplastic anemia.

The chain joins TRBV7-9 to TRBJ1-2; 10 nucleotides line up with TRBD1. Germline trimming cut 5 bases from V and 6 bases from J; bases unmatched to any gene: 6. The CDR3 covers 14 residues. The V gene's germline CDR1 is SEHNR and CDR2 FQNEAQ (reference sequence). CDR3 nucleotide sequence: TGTGCCAGCAGCGAAGACAGGGGGCAAGATGGCTACACCTTC. This translates into CASSEDRGQDGYTF.

The chain is built from TRBV27 and TRBJ1-2, with a weak D call TRBD1 (5 bases). The CDR3 covers 13 residues. V lost 6 bases and J lost 5, with 13 bases in between. Germline CDR1 and CDR2: MNHEY and SMNVEV (reference sequence). The CDR3 sequence is CASRFNRFYGYTF. Written as DNA, the CDR3 is TGTGCCAGCAGGTTCAACAGGTTTTATGGCTACACCTTC.

The chain is built from TRBV20-1 and TRBJ2-5; D gene unclear. Germline values: CDR1 DFQATT, CDR2 SNEGSKA (reference sequence). This CDR3 is built from 14 residues. The V and J ends lost 1 base and 2 bases respectively, with 11 bases between them. CDR3 coding DNA: TGCAGTGCTAGAGCTCTGATTTGGCAAGAGACCCAGTACTTC. It yields the protein CSARALIWQETQYF.

The V call is TRBV24-1, the J call TRBJ2-5, with 12 bases aligning to TRBD1. The CDR3 loop spans 16 amino acids. The germline gives CDR1 KGHDR, CDR2 SFDVKD. With 2 bases clipped from V and 5 bases from J, the junction kept 5 bases outside the gene matches. CDR3 bases: TGTGCCACCAGTGATTCCCCGGGGACAGGGGGCGAGACCCAGTACTTC. Translating gives CATSDSPGTGGETQYF.

This clonotype has only a few counts. This chain connects TRBV29-1 to TRBJ1-3, with no clear D. This CDR3 has 12 residues. CDR1 is SQVTM, CDR2 ANQGSEA, per germline. The V end lost 6 bases, the J end lost 4 bases, and 10 bases lay between the germline ends. The CDR3: CSVPGEGNTIYF. The CDR3 DNA is TGCAGCGTCCCCGGGGAGGGAAACACCATATATTTT.